Listed here are 13 T cell receptor beta chains from one sample, sequenced in a study of T cell responses to AZD1222 COVID-19 vaccine (dated by TCRdb to the early 2020s). Libraries were made using the immunoSEQ multiplex PCR assay. In TCRdb, the immuneACCESS table is reduced to in-frame sequences with V and J assigned. These tables do not hold every clone; where another copy was compared, an unresolved V gene accounts for under half, and the others remain unexplained. The sample table lists 120,000 or so clones, 88% of them with a count of one. The ten largest clones represent under 7% of the sample. The time point label of this sample denotes: baseline before first vaccination. This specimen consisted of peripheral blood, obtained on day 0 of AZD1222 vaccination. These receptors all stem from an adult in good health.

The chain carries TRBV24-1 and TRBJ1-2; no definite D call. There are 12 residues in the CDR3. Germline V gives CDR1 KGHDR, CDR2 SFDVKD. Trimming pared 5 bases from V and 10 bases from J, leaving 13 bases between. The CDR3 reads CATSGTYKDYTF. CDR3 DNA sequence: TGTGCCACCAGTGGTACTTATAAGGACTACACCTTC.

The chain is built from TRBV7-9 and TRBJ1-4; D perhaps matches TRBD1 (5 bases). The CDR3 has 14 amino acids. Germline CDR1 reads SEHNR; CDR2 reads FQNEAQ (reference sequence). V lost 0 bases, J lost 8 bases, and 10 bases lay in between. CDR3 in DNA: TGTGCCAGCAGCTTAGCCCTCCGGGACGAAAAACTGTTTTTT. Amino acids: CASSLALRDEKLFF.

The V gene is TRBV7-2, the J gene TRBJ1-2; 7 bases line up with TRBD1. In germline, CDR1 is SGHTA, CDR2 FQGNSA. CDR3 length: 14 amino acids. V lost 5 bases, J lost 4 bases, and 7 bases stayed unmatched. The chain's CDR3 is CASSITDRIYGYTF. CDR3 nucleotides: TGTGCCAGCAGCATCACGGACAGGATCTATGGCTACACCTTC.

This rearrangement joins TRBV7-2 to TRBJ2-3; 12 nucleotides agree with TRBD2. The CDR3 has 16 amino acids. Trimming cost V 1 base and J 4 bases; bases outside gene matches: 3. Germline V CDR1 and CDR2: SGHTA, FQGNSA. CDR3 DNA sequence: TGTGCCAGCAGCTTAGAGGCTAGCGGGGGGGCAGATACGCAGTATTTT. This encodes CASSLEASGGADTQYF.

The chain joins TRBV5-8 to TRBJ2-6; 7 nucleotides match TRBD1. V trimming: 3 bases; J trimming: 0 bases; junction bases outside the gene matches: 9. Germline V lookup: CDR1 SGHTS, CDR2 YDEGEE. The length of the CDR3 is 18 residues. The CDR3 DNA follows: TGTGCCAGCAGCTCCCGGACAGGTTCCCTCTCTGGGGCCAACGTCCTGACTTTC. As protein: CASSSRTGSLSGANVLTF.

This clone was picked up one time. The chain carries TRBV9 and TRBJ1-2, with 7 bases identical to TRBD1. V trimming: 3 bases; J trimming: 8 bases; junction bases outside the gene matches: 4. This CDR3 is 12 amino acids long. CDR1 and CDR2 from the germline V gene are SGDLS and YYNGEE. CDR3 in DNA: TGTGCCAGCAGCGGACAGGGTTACGGCTACACCTTC. As protein: CASSGQGYGYTF.

The chain carries TRBV5-1 and TRBJ1-1; D gene unclear. Trimming left V 2 bases short and J 7 bases short, with 15 bases between. The CDR3 contains 14 residues. Per germline, CDR1 SGHRS and CDR2 YFSETQ. CDR3 DNA sequence: TGCGCCAGCAGCTTATTGAAGGAGGGAGGTGAAGCTTTCTTT. Translated, it gives CASSLLKEGGEAFF. Using reference TRBV5-1 and TRBJ1-1 for the parts outside the CDR3, the full variable domain is KAGVTQTPRYLIKTRGQQVTLSCSPISGHRSVSWYQQTPGQGLQFLFEYFSETQRNKGNFPGRFSGRQFSNSRSEMNVSTLELGDSALYLCASSLLKEGGEAFFGQGTRLTVV.

The V gene is TRBV27, the J gene TRBJ2-7; no firm D call. CDR1 is MNHEY and CDR2 is SMNVEV in the germline V gene (reference sequence). CDR3 size: 16 residues. Trimming pared 2 bases from V and 5 bases from J, leaving 19 bases between. CDR3 sequence: CASSLGVGQARDEQYF. The CDR3 DNA is TGTGCCAGCAGTTTAGGAGTAGGGCAGGCGAGAGACGAGCAGTACTTC.

V gene TRBV6-1 combines with J gene TRBJ2-1; perhaps TRBD1 as D (6 bases). CDR1 MNHNS and CDR2 SASEGT come from the germline V gene. The CDR3 covers 15 residues. Trimming stripped 2 bases from V and 2 bases from J, with 10 bases between. The CDR3 is CASSEQSGAYNEQFF. The CDR3 nucleotides read TGTGCCAGCAGTGAACAGTCAGGGGCCTACAATGAGCAGTTCTTC.

The chain joins TRBV10-3 to TRBJ1-2; maybe TRBD1 (5 bases). V was clipped by 6 bases and J by 7 bases, with 18 bases between them. Germline values: CDR1 ENHRY, CDR2 SYGVKD. The CDR3 is made up of 14 amino acids. The CDR3 DNA follows: TGTGCCATCAGCGGGGACCGCTCTACGGGTGGCTACACCTTC. Amino acids: CAISGDRSTGGYTF.

The chain uses TRBV11-3 and TRBJ2-2, with 11 bases fitting TRBD2. After removal of 5 bases from V and 6 bases from J, the junction contained 8 bases not matched to a gene. Germline loops: CDR1 SGHNT, CDR2 YENEEA. The CDR3 consists of 16 residues. CDR3 nucleotide sequence: TGTGCCAGCAGCCCGACTAGCGGGAAGGGGTCCGGGGAGCTGTTTTTT. Translation gives CASSPTSGKGSGELFF.

Only one count was recorded for this clone. The rearrangement links TRBV29-1 to TRBJ2-7, with D unresolved. CDR1 and CDR2 from the germline V gene are SQVTM and ANQGSEA. V was trimmed by 4 bases and J by 0 bases, leaving 7 bases between them. This CDR3 has 12 amino acids. Here the CDR3 DNA reads TGCAGCGTTGTTTCGGGCTCCTACGAGCAGTACTTC. This gives the protein CSVVSGSYEQYF.

The chain carries TRBV6-2 or TRBV6-3 and TRBJ1-2, with a tentative D call TRBD1 (5 bases). V lost 4 bases to trimming and J lost 4 bases, with 19 bases between them. The length of the CDR3 is 16 residues. Germline V lookup: CDR1 MNHEY, CDR2 SVGEGT. The CDR3 DNA reads as TGTGCCAGCAGTTCCACGGGACCGCAAAACCTCTATGGCTACACCTTC. Its translation: CASSSTGPQNLYGYTF.